This TCR beta chain comes out of a study of blood T cell repertoires in COVID-19. Study-level information: Donors in the United States, Italy and Spain gave samples during acute or convalescent COVID-19. The analysed material was cDNA or gDNA that came from T cells, B-cell-depleted T cells, or PBMCs.

The V and J ends lost 2 bases and 0 bases respectively, with 10 bases between them. Germline V gene data show CDR1 as SGHVS and CDR2 as FQNEAQ. The CDR3 runs 15 residues. Authors' methods: Scientists estimated how many nucleated cells there were by amplifying reference gene primers. Clones were sequenced by immunoSEQ multiplex PCR, and TCRdb holds only the in-frame ones, with some missing. For V, J and clone size, that table is used; D and trimming come from the DNA. Among around 97,000 clones, approximately 80% were seen once, and the ten largest hold approximately 12%. Sequencing input: peripheral blood. The chain combines TRBV7-8 with TRBJ1-1; maybe TRBD1 (5 bases). This TCR derives from a human donor in a cohort sampled during active or convalescent COVID-19. CDR3 residues: CASSLIRQMNTEAFF. The CDR3 region has the DNA TGTGCCAGCAGCTTAATAAGACAGATGAACACTGAAGCTTTCTTT.